This T cell receptor beta chain was sequenced for a study of Tregs in tolerant kidney transplant recipients. Study in general: Mixed chimerism was transient after nonmyeloablative marrow transplants from related graft donors. Notes on the study in general: This study did not directly address biological reproducibility. Few patients were studied, so findings need validation in larger groups.

Unstimulated Tregs (CD4+CD25+CD127-) and CD4+CD25- non-Tregs were sorted from PBMCs. Regarding this clone: Its target is unknown.

TCRdb's table, derived via immunoSEQ multiplex PCR, lists solely in-frame clones and lacks some. The data show around 70,000 clones, over 85% seen once. CDR1 SNHLY and CDR2 FYNNEI come from the germline V gene. The V gene lost 4 bases and the J gene lost 0 bases, with 10 bases spanning the gap. This CDR3 has 14 residues. The rearrangement joins TRBV2 to TRBJ2-7; D unresolved. The TCR sequence derives from a human donor who received a combined kidney and bone marrow transplant. Sequences were derived from CD8+ T cells from blood, sampled before the transplant. The CDR3 DNA is TGTGCCAGCAGTGTGAACGCAGACTCCTACGAGCAGTACTTC. Its protein is CASSVNADSYEQYF.